This T cell receptor (beta chain) is from a study of radiation and T cells in renal cell carcinoma. Study background: Nephrectomy followed 15 Gy stereotactic body radiation by 4 weeks. Broader study findings: Top tumor clonotypes rose in blood 2 weeks post-radiation, then contracted. Without pretreatment biopsies, baseline tumor clonotype presence was undetermined.

Time point of the sample: baseline pretreatment blood. The treatment is: 15 Gy SBRT to primary tumor, nephrectomy 4 weeks later. Radiation-treated patients gave blood at baseline, week 2 and week 4. This CDR3 has 16 amino acids. Trimming at V came to 1 base and at J to 3 bases, leaving 7 bases not matched to a gene. Germline CDR1 is MGHRA and CDR2 is YSYEKL. The method was immunoSEQ multiplex PCR; TCRdb's version includes in-frame clones alone and lacks a portion of them. The sample carries 130,000 or so clones, roughly 83% recorded once. Notes on this clone: The target antigen is unknown.

The chain couples TRBV4-1 to TRBJ2-3; TRBD2 matches 7 bases. This TCR was sampled from a woman aged 50 to 60 with renal cell carcinoma. The sample was blood, taken from a patient whose treatment included radiotherapy and nephrectomy. The CDR3 region is CASSQGAAGSTDTQYF. The CDR3 DNA is TGCGCCAGCAGCCAAGGGGCAGCGGGGTCGACAGATACGCAGTATTTT.